What follows describes a single TCR beta chain. Its target is not known. The data were taken from a study of monozygotic twins with inflammatory bowel disease. Blood samples of around 2.5 ml were drawn from every donor. Whole blood without T cell sorting served as the source of isolated total RNA. Each UMI harboured a 6-nucleotide sample barcode and was appended via template switching. Each CDR3 protein gets one entry in TCRdb, which reprocessed the 5' RACE reads and gives no DNA. This table holds around 220,000 distinct CDR3 sequences. This CDR3 comprises 16 residues. From germline, CDR1 is LGHNA and CDR2 YNFKEQ. Findings and limits, study-wide: Distinction of different T cell subtypes was not possible.

The gene calls are TRBV4-2 and TRBJ2-5. The source is a human donor with ulcerative colitis or Crohn's disease, or a healthy co-twin of an affected twin (not recorded which). Sequencing was done on a sample of blood. This CDR3 reads CASSQDAYPSQETQYF.